The 5 T cell receptor beta chains presented below share a single source sample, sequenced in a study of blood T cell repertoires in COVID-19. The method was immunoSEQ multiplex PCR; TCRdb's version includes in-frame clones alone and lacks a portion of them. The sample comprises 150,000 to 200,000 clones, around four fifths of which are singletons, and 4.5% to 5.5% rests with the top ten. Material for sequencing was peripheral blood. The receptors were sampled from a woman aged 30 to 39 with acute or convalescent COVID-19.

The rearrangement joins TRBV27 to TRBJ2-1, with TRBD2 matching over 9 bases. Trimming removed 2 bases from V and 2 bases from J; junction bases left unmatched: 1. From germline, CDR1 is MNHEY and CDR2 SMNVEV (reference sequence). This CDR3 has 15 residues. The CDR3 DNA reads TGTGCCAGCAGTTTAGAGCGGGGGGCCTACAATGAGCAGTTCTTC. Its protein is CASSLERGAYNEQFF.

The V and J genes are TRBV3-1 (or the pseudogene TRBV3-2) and TRBJ1-6; 10 bases match TRBD1. The CDR3 is made up of 17 amino acids. J was trimmed by 6 bases and V by 0 bases; bases with no gene match: 5. Looked up from germline, CDR1 is LGHDT and CDR2 is YNNKEL (reference sequence). The CDR3 DNA is TGTGCCAGCAGCCAAGATTGGGGACAGGGGTTTAATTCACCCCTCCACTTT. Protein product: CASSQDWGQGFNSPLHF.

The chain uses TRBV19 and TRBJ1-2; D is unresolved. The CDR3 runs to 13 residues. The germline V gene has CDR1 LNHDA and CDR2 SQIVND (reference sequence). V was pared by 3 bases and J by 5 bases, with 10 bases between. DNA for the CDR3: TGTGCCAGTAGTATTTGGGCAGGTTATGGCTACACCTTC. Its protein product is CASSIWAGYGYTF.

The CDR3 region is CASSQGWPQHF. CDR3 nucleotides: TGTGCCAGCAGTCAGGGGTGGCCCCAGCATTTT. The V and J genes are TRBV2 and TRBJ1-5; a possible D gene is TRBD1 (6 bases). The CDR3 is made up of 11 amino acids. Trimming pared 5 bases from V and 9 bases from J, leaving 8 bases between. CDR1 and CDR2 (germline): SNHLY, FYNNEI.

The chain recombines TRBV10-3 with TRBJ2-7; D uncertain. V dropped 10 bases and J dropped 1 base, with 23 bases sitting between them. Per germline, CDR1 ENHRY and CDR2 SYGVKD. The CDR3 contains 16 residues. The CDR3 DNA reads TGTGCCACGGTAGACGTCCAACGAGGCGATTCCTACGAGCAGTACTTC. Its translation: CATVDVQRGDSYEQYF.